This TCR beta chain was captured by sequencing in a study of blood T cells in healthy people across ages. Combining a sample-barcoded 5' primer with a J-beta primer mix, a second PCR ran for roughly 7 to 12 cycles. Unique molecular identifiers of 12 random nucleotides labeled each cDNA. One entry per CDR3 protein results from TCRdb running MiXCR on the 5' RACE reads. The table records 600,000 to 850,000 distinct CDR3 sequences, just under 25% of them present only once. Healthy Caucasians from Russia aged about 6 to 95 served as donors. Extractions gave at least 5.5 micrograms of total RNA per sample. Germline-derived CDR1 and CDR2 are MNHEY and SVGAGI. V lost 5 bases to trimming and J lost 5 bases; unmatched junction nucleotides: 6. The CDR3 runs to 14 residues. These data are also associated with another study on T cells of mothers and their children. From that study: All donors were healthy and Caucasian; they were three mothers and their six children.

The chain recombines TRBV6-5 with TRBJ1-1, with 9 bases fitting TRBD1. The source of this sequence is a boy younger than 18 in good health. The material sequenced was blood. The CDR3 sequence: CASSTYRGRTEAFF. Here the CDR3 DNA reads TGTGCCAGCAGTACGTACAGGGGGCGAACTGAAGCTTTCTTT.